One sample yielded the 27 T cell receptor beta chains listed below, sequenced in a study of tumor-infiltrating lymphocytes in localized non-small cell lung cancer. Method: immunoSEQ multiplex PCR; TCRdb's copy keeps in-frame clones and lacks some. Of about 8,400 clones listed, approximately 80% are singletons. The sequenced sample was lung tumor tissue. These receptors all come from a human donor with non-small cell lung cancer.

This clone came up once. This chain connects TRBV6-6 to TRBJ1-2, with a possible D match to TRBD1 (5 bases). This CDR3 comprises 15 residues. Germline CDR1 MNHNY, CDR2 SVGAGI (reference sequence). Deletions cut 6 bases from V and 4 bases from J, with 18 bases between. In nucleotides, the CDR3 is TGTGCCAGCAGGGGGGGACGGAGGGAGTTCTATGGCTACACCTTC. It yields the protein CASRGGRREFYGYTF.

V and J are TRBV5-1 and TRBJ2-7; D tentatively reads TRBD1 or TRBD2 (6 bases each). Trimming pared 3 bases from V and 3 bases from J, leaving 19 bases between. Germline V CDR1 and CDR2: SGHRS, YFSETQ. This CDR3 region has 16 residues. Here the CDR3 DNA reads TGCGCCAGCAGCTCCCCTTCTGGGGGGCGAGACTACGAGCAGTACTTC. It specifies CASSSPSGGRDYEQYF.

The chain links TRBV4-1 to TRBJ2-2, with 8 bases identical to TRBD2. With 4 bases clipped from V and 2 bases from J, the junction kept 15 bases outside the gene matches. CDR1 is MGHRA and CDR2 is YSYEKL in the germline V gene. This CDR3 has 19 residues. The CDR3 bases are TGCGCCAGCAGCCCCCGGGGGGGTAGCGGGATCGGAAACACCGGGGAGCTGTTTTTT. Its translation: CASSPRGGSGIGNTGELFF.

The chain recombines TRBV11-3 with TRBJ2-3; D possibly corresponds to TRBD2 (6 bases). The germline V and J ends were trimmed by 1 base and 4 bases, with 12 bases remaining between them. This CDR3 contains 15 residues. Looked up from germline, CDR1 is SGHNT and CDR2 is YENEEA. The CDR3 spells CASSLGSGDADTQYF. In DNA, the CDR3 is TGTGCCAGCAGCTTAGGTAGCGGCGACGCAGATACGCAGTATTTT.

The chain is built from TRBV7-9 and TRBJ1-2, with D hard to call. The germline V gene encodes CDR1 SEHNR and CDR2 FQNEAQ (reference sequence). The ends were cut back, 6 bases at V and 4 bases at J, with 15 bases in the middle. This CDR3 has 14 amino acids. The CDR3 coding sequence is TGTGCCAGCAGTGGACCGGCTCTCGTCTATGGCTACACCTTC. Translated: CASSGPALVYGYTF.

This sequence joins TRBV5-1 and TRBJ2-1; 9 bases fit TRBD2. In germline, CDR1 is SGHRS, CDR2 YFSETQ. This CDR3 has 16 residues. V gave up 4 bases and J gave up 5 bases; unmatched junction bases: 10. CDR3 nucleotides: TGCGCCAGCAGCCCTAATCCGGGACTAGCCAACAATGAGCAGTTCTTC. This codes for CASSPNPGLANNEQFF.

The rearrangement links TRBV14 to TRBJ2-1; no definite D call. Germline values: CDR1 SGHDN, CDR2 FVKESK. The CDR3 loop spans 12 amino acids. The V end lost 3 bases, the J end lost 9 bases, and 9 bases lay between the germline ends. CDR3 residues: CASSHTPAEQFF. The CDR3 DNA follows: TGTGCCAGCAGCCATACCCCGGCTGAGCAGTTCTTC.

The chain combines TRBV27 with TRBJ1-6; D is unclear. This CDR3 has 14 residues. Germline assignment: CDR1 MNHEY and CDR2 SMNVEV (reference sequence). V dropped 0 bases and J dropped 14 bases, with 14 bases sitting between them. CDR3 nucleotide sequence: TGTGCCAGCAGTTTATCGAGGACGGCTCTAACCCTCCACTTT. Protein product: CASSLSRTALTLHF.

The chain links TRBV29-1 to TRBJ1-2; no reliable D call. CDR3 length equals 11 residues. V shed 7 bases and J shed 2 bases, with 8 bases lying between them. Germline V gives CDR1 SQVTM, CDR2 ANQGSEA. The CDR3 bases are TGCAGCGGACTAACGAACTATGGCTACACCTTC. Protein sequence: CSGLTNYGYTF.

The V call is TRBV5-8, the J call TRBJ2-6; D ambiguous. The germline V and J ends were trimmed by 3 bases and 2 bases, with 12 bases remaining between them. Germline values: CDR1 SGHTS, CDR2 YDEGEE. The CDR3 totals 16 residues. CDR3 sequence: CASSSGSSAGANVLTF. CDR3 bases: TGTGCCAGCAGCTCCGGATCCTCAGCTGGGGCCAACGTCCTGACTTTC. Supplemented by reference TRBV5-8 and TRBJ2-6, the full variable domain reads EAGVTQSPTHLIKTRGQQATLRCSPISGHTSVYWYQQALGLGLQFLLWYDEGEERNRGNFPPRFSGRQFPNYSSELNVNALELEDSALYLCASSSGSSAGANVLTFGAGSRLTVL.

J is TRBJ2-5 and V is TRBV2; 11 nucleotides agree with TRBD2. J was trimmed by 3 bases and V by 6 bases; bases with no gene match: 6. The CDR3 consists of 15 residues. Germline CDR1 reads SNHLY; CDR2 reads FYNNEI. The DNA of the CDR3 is TGTGCCAGCAGGCTGGGACTAGCGGAAAAAGAGACCCAGTACTTC. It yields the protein CASRLGLAEKETQYF. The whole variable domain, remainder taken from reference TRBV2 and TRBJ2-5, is EPEVTQTPSHQVTQMGQEVILRCVPISNHLYFYWYRQILGQKVEFLVSFYNNEISEKSEIFDDQFSVERPDGSNFTLKIRSTKLEDSAMYFCASRLGLAEKETQYFGPGTRLLVL.

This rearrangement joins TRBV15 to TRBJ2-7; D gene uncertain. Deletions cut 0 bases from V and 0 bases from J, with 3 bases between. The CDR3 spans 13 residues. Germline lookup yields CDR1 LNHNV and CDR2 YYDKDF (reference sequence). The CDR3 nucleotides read TGTGCCACCAGCAGAGACCACTCCTACGAGCAGTACTTC. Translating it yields CATSRDHSYEQYF.

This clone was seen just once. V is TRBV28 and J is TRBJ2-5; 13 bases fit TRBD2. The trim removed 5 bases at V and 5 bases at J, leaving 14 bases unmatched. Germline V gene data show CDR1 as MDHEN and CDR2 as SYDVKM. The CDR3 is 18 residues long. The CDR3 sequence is CASSGTSGKFIGSETQYF. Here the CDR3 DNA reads TGTGCCAGCAGTGGGACTAGCGGGAAATTCATTGGGTCGGAGACCCAGTACTTC.

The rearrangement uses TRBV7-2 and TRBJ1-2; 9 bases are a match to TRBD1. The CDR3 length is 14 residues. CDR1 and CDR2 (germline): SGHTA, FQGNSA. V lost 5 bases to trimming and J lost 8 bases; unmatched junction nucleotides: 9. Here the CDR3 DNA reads TGTGCCAGCAGCCTTACAGGGGGCCTTGGGGGCTACACCTTC. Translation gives CASSLTGGLGGYTF.

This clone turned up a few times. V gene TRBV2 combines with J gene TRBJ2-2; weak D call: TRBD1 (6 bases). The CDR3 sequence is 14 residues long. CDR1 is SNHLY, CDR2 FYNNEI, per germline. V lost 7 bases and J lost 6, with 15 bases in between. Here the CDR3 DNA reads TGTGCCAGCAAAACCGAAGGGGGACCCGGGGAGCTGTTTTTT. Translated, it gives CASKTEGGPGELFF.

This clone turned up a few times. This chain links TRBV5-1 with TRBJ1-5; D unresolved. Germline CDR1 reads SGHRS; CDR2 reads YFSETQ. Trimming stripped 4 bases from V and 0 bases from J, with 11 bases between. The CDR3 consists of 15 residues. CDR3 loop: CASSPIGNSNQPQHF. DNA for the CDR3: TGCGCCAGCAGCCCCATAGGGAATAGCAATCAGCCCCAGCATTTT.

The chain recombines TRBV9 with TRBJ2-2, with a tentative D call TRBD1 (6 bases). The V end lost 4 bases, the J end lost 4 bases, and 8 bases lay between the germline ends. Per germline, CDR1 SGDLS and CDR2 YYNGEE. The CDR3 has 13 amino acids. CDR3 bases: TGTGCCAGCAGCACAGGGATCACCGGGGAGCTGTTTTTT. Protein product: CASSTGITGELFF.

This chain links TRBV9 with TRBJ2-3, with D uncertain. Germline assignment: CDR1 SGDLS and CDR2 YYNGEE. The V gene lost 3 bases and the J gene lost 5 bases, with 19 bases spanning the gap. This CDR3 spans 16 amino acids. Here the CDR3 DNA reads TGTGCCAGCAGCGGAGTCCCCGAACGGCTTAAAGATACGCAGTATTTT. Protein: CASSGVPERLKDTQYF.

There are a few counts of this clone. The CDR3 nucleotides are TGTGCCAGCAGCCTAGACCATACAAGATACCAAGAGACCCAGTACTTC. Translation gives CASSLDHTRYQETQYF. The chain recombines TRBV7-2 with TRBJ2-5; D is unclear. Per germline, CDR1 SGHTA and CDR2 FQGNSA. The CDR3 runs 16 residues. V shed 5 bases and J shed 0 bases, with 16 bases lying between them.

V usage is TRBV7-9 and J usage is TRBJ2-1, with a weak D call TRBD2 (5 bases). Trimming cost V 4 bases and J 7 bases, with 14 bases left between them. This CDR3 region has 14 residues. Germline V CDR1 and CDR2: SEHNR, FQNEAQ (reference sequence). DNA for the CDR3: TGTGCCAGCAGCTCTGGAGGATTGAAGAATGAGCAGTTCTTC. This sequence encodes CASSSGGLKNEQFF.

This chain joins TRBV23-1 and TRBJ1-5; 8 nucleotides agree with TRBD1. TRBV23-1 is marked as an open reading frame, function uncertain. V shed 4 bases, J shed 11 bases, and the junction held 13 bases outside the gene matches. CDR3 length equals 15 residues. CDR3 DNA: TGCGCCAGCAGTCGCTTAGGGACAGGCCGTATGGCCCAGCATTTT. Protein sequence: CASSRLGTGRMAQHF.

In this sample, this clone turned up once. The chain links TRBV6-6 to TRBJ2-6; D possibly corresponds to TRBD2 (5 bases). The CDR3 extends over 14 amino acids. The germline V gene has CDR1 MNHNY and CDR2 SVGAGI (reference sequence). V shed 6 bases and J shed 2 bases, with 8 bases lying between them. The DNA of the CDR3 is TGTGCCAGCAGGGACGGGACTGGGGCCAACGTCCTGACTTTC. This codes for CASRDGTGANVLTF.

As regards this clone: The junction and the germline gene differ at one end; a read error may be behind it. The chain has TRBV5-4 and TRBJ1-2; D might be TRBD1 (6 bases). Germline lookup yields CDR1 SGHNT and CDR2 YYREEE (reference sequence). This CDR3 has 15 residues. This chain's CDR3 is CASSLGQSSNYGYTF. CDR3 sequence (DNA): TGCGCCAGCAGCCTAGGACAGTCCTCAAACTATGGCTACACCTTC.

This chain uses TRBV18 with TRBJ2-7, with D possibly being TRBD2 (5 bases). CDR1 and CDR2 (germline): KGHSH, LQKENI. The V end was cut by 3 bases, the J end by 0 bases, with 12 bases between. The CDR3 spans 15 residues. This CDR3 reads CASSPLARGSYEQYF. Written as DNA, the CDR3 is TGTGCCAGCTCACCCTTAGCGCGAGGCTCCTACGAGCAGTACTTC.

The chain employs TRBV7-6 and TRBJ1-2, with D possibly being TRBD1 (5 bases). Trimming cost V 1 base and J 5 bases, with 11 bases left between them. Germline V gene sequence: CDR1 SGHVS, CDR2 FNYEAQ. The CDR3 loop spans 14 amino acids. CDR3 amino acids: CASSLDAGGYGYTF. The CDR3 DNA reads TGTGCCAGCAGCTTAGACGCGGGGGGGTATGGCTACACCTTC.

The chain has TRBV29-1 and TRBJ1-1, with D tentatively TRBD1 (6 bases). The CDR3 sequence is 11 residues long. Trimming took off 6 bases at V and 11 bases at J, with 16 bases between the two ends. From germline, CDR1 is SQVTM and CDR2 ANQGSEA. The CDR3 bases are TGCAGCGTCACCCCAGGGGTTCGGGCTTTCTTT. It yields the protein CSVTPGVRAFF.

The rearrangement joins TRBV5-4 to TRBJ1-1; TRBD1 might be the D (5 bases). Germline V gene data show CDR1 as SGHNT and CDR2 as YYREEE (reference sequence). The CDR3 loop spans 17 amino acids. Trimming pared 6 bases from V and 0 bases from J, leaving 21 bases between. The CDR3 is CASKQTGGGALNTEAFF. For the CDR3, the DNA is TGTGCCAGCAAACAAACCGGGGGGGGAGCTCTGAACACTGAAGCTTTCTTT.